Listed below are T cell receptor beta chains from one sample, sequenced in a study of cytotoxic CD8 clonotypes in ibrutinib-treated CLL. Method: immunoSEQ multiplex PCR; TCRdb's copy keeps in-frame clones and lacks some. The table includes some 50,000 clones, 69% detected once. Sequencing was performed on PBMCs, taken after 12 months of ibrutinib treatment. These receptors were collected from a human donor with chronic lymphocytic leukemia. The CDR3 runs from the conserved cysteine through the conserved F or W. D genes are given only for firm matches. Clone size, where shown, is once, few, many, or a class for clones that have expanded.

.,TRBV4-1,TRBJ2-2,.,CASSHLQDNTGELFF,TGCGCCAGCAGCCACTTACAGGACAACACCGGGGAGCTGTTTTTT
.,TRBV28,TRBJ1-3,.,CASSPTAGNTIYF,TGTGCCAGCAGTCCAACGGCTGGAAACACCATATATTTT
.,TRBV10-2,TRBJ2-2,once,CASSEDPRGYTGELFF,TGCGCCAGCAGTGAGGATCCGAGGGGTTACACCGGGGAGCTGTTTTTT
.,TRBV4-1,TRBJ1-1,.,CASSQGGQAEAFF,TGCGCCAGCAGCCAAGGAGGGCAGGCCGAAGCTTTCTTT
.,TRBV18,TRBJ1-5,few,CASSPDGEQPQHF,TGTGCCAGCTCCCCGGACGGGGAACAGCCCCAGCATTTT
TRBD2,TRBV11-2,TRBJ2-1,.,CASSLDLGGGYNEQFF,TGTGCCAGCAGCTTAGATCTCGGCGGGGGGTACAATGAGCAGTTCTTC
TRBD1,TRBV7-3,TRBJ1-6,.,CASSLTRGLNSPLHF,TGTGCCAGCAGCTTAACCAGGGGGCTAAATTCACCCCTCCACTTT
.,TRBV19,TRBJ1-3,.,CASSIWTLRSGNTIYF,TGTGCCAGTAGTATATGGACCTTACGCTCTGGAAACACCATATATTTT
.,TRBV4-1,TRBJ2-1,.,CASSPPFAGSTYNEQFF,TGCGCCAGCAGCCCACCGTTCGCGGGGTCCACCTACAATGAGCAGTTCTTC
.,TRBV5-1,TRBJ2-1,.,CASSRATDNEQFF,TGCGCCAGCAGCCGAGCAACTGATAATGAGCAGTTCTTC
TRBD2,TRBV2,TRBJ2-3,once,CASSLLAGGIDTQYF,TGTGCCAGCAGCTTACTAGCGGGGGGAATAGATACGCAGTATTTT
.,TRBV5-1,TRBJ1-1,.,CASSSTNQNTEAFF,TGCGCCAGCAGCTCGACAAATCAGAACACTGAAGCTTTCTTT
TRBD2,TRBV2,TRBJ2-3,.,CASSNGLAGGLLSTDTQYF,TGTGCCAGCAGTAACGGACTAGCGGGGGGGCTCCTGAGCACAGATACGCAGTATTTT
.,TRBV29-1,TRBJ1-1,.,CSVVEANTEAFF,TGCAGCGTTGTGGAGGCGAACACTGAAGCTTTCTTT
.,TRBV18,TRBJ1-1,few,CASSPRRGLNTEAFF,TGTGCCAGCTCACCCCGCCGAGGTTTGAACACTGAAGCTTTCTTT
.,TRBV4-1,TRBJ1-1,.,CASSQGQGNTEAFF,TGCGCCAGCAGCCAGGGTCAGGGGAACACTGAAGCTTTCTTT
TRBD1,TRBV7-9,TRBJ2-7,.,CASSSAGTGFDEQYF,TGTGCCAGCAGCTCGGCCGGGACAGGGTTTGACGAGCAGTACTTC
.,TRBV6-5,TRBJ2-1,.,CASSYNSPGLYNEQFF,TGTGCCAGCAGCTACAACTCCCCGGGACTCTACAATGAGCAGTTCTTC
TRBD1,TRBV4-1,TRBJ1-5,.,CASSRDRVSNQPQHF,TGCGCCAGCAGCCGGGACAGGGTTAGCAATCAGCCCCAGCATTTT
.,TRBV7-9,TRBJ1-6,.,CASSADSYNSPLHF,TGTGCCAGCAGCGCCGACAGCTATAATTCACCCCTCCACTTT
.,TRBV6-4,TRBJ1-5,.,CASSENFLNQPQHF,TGTGCCAGCAGTGAGAATTTCCTCAATCAGCCCCAGCATTTT
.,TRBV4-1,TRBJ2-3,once,CASSTQGSSPDTQYF,TGCGCCAGCAGCACGCAGGGATCTAGTCCAGATACGCAGTATTTT
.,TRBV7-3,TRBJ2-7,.,CASSLSGGAYEQYF,TGTGCCAGCAGCTTATCAGGGGGGGCCTACGAGCAGTACTTC
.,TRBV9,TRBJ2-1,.,CASSPGGSGYNEQFF,TGTGCCAGCAGCCCAGGGGGTAGCGGTTACAATGAGCAGTTCTTC
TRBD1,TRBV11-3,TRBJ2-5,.,CASSLRDSGQGRETQYF,TGTGCCAGCAGCTTAAGGGACAGTGGACAGGGGAGAGAGACCCAGTACTTC
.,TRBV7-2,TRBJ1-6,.,CASSLADGAPYNSPLHF,TGTGCCAGCAGCTTAGCTGACGGGGCCCCCTATAATTCACCCCTCCACTTT
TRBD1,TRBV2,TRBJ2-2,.,CASSEGAGGSTGELFF,TGTGCCAGCAGTGAAGGGGCAGGGGGTAGCACCGGGGAGCTGTTTTTT
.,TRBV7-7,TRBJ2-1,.,CASSPGFGLVIGEQFF,TGTGCTAGCAGCCCGGGTTTCGGTCTGGTCATCGGTGAGCAGTTCTTC
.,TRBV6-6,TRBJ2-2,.,CASSYSRDTGELFF,TGTGCCAGCAGTTATTCTCGGGACACCGGGGAGCTGTTTTTT
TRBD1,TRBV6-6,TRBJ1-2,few,CASSYPGDRGLPF,TGTGCCAGCAGTTACCCGGGGGACAGGGGTCTCCCCTTC
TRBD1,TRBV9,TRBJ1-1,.,CASSITGGSYTEAFF,TGTGCCAGCAGCATTACAGGGGGCTCGTACACTGAAGCTTTCTTT
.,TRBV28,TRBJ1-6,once,CASRPPGLGSYNSPLHF,TGTGCCAGCAGACCCCCCGGTTTGGGCTCCTATAATTCACCCCTCCACTTT
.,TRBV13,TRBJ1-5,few,CASSQRAGTYSNQPQHF,TGTGCCAGCAGCCAACGAGCAGGGACATATAGCAATCAGCCCCAGCATTTT
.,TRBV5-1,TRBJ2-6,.,CASSAGRGRISGANVLTF,TGCGCCAGCAGCGCCGGAAGGGGACGTATCTCTGGGGCCAACGTCCTGACTTTC
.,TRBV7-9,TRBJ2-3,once,CASSPGSGRDTQYF,TGTGCCAGCAGCCCGGGATCTGGGAGAGATACGCAGTATTTT
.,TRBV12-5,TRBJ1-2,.,CASGLVLGPGGYTF,TGTGCTAGTGGTTTGGTACTTGGGCCGGGGGGCTACACCTTC
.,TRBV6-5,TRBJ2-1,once,CASSYSRGYNEQFF,TGTGCCAGCAGTTACTCGAGGGGGTACAATGAGCAGTTCTTC
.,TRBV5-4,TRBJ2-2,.,CASSLVGGLNTGELFF,TGTGCCAGCAGCTTGGTGGGGGGTCTAAACACCGGGGAGCTGTTTTTT
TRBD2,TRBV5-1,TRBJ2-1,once,CASSLRLAGENGQFF,TGCGCCAGCAGCTTACGACTAGCGGGAGAAAATGGGCAGTTCTTC
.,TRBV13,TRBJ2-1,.,CASSLGNEQFF,TGTGCCAGCAGCTTGGGGAACGAGCAGTTCTTC
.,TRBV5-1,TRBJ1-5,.,CASSLAAGGQPQHF,TGCGCCAGCAGCTTGGCGGCAGGTGGTCAGCCCCAGCATTTT
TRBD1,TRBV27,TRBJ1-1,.,CASSFQGAPTEAFF,TGTGCCAGCAGTTTCCAGGGGGCGCCCACTGAAGCTTTCTTT
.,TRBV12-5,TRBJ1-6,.,CASGLPTEDKINSPLHF,TGTGCTAGTGGTTTGCCCACTGAGGACAAGATTAATTCACCCCTCCACTTT